The 24 T cell receptor beta chains in this list originate from one sample, sequenced in a study of response to subunit inactivated influenza vaccine listed by TCRdb under 2018. Library preparation was by RT-PCR. Sequenced on an Illumina HiSeq 2500. The public reads were reprocessed in TCRdb via fastp at Q25 and MiXCR, keeping in-frame beta chains. Duplicate CDR3 protein sequences are folded into a single record with the most common DNA and genes. In this sample the table shows some 160,000 distinct CDR3 sequences, roughly a tenth of which occur a single time. Jointly, the top ten make up roughly an eighth of the sample. The time point label corresponds to: 45 to 55 days after influenza vaccine administration. The sample in question was non-naive T cells sorted from PBMCs, obtained roughly 47 days after vaccination. Interpreted using the paper, the cell subset or site label stands for: memory T cell fraction. These receptors came from a man aged 50-59 years who received an inactivated influenza vaccine. Donor details come from another sample of the same person, matched by shared clones.

This clonotype was counted a few times. The chain links TRBV19 to TRBJ2-1; D is possibly TRBD1 (6 bases). Trimming took off 2 bases at V and 4 bases at J, with 15 bases between the two ends. Germline-derived CDR1 and CDR2 are LNHDA and SQIVND (reference sequence). The CDR3 runs to 16 residues. The CDR3 region is CASSIMRARGYNEQFF. CDR3 DNA sequence: TGTGCCAGTAGTATAATGCGCGCCAGGGGATACAATGAGCAGTTCTTC.

J is TRBJ2-7 and V is TRBV20-1, with D possibly being TRBD1 or TRBD2 (5 bases each). Germline values: CDR1 DFQATT, CDR2 SNEGSKA (reference sequence). V was cut by 3 bases and J by 5 bases, with 11 bases left in between. The CDR3 spans 12 residues. The CDR3 DNA follows: TGCAGTGCTAGCGAGGGACGCAACGAGCAGTACTTC. Its translation is CSASEGRNEQYF.

With regard to this clonotype: At one boundary the junction diverges from the germline segment, which might be a read error. The V call is TRBV7-9, the J call TRBJ1-4, with D possibly matching TRBD1 (6 bases). The CDR3 loop spans 15 amino acids. Germline V CDR1 and CDR2: SEHNR, FQNEAQ (reference sequence). The CDR3 DNA sequence: TGTGCCAACACCCCATACAGGGACCGCAATGAAAGACTGTCTTTT. This codes for CANTPYRDRNERLSF. Using reference TRBV7-9 and TRBJ1-4 for the parts outside the CDR3, the full variable domain is DTGVSQNPRHKITKRGQNVTFRCDPISEHNRLYWYRQTLGQGPEFLTYFQNEAQLEKSRLLSDRFSAERPKGSFSTLEIQRTEQGDSAMYLCANTPYRDRNERLSFGSGTQLSVL.

This clonotype has just a few counts. V and J are TRBV3-1 and TRBJ2-1; no definite D call. Germline loops: CDR1 LGHDT, CDR2 YNNKEL (reference sequence). CDR3 length equals 13 residues. V was clipped by 1 base and J by 6 bases, with 7 bases between them. DNA of the CDR3: TGTGCCAGCAGCCAAGGATTAACCAATGAGCAGTTCTTC. It encodes CASSQGLTNEQFF.

This clonotype was detected a few times. The chain has TRBV27 and TRBJ1-5; weak D call: TRBD1 (5 bases). The CDR3 length is 17 residues. The V end was cut by 2 bases, the J end by 1 base, with 15 bases between. Germline V CDR1 and CDR2: MNHEY, SMNVEV (reference sequence). The CDR3 sequence: CASSLIGGAESNQPQHF. CDR3 coding DNA: TGTGCCAGCAGTTTAATAGGAGGGGCGGAAAGCAATCAGCCCCAGCATTTT.

V and J are TRBV11-2 and TRBJ1-5; 8 nucleotides align to TRBD1. V lost 4 bases and J lost 0; bases outside the gene matches: 11. CDR1 SGHAT and CDR2 FQNNGV come from the germline V gene. The CDR3 runs to 18 residues. The CDR3 is CASSSKGQGLYSNQPQHF. DNA for the CDR3: TGTGCCAGCAGCTCCAAAGGACAGGGCCTTTATAGCAATCAGCCCCAGCATTTT.

This sequence joins TRBV5-1 and TRBJ1-1; D might be TRBD1 (6 bases). Germline V gene data show CDR1 as SGHRS and CDR2 as YFSETQ. The CDR3 covers 13 residues. V was clipped by 4 bases and J by 1 base, with 8 bases between them. The chain's CDR3 is CASSEQGNTEAFF. As DNA, the CDR3 is TGCGCCAGCAGCGAACAGGGGAACACTGAAGCTTTCTTT.

This clonotype occurred many times. This chain uses TRBV15 with TRBJ2-3, with unresolved D. The V gene lost 3 bases and the J gene lost 0 bases, with 7 bases spanning the gap. This CDR3 spans 14 amino acids. Germline CDR1 and CDR2: LNHNV and YYDKDF (reference sequence). DNA of the CDR3: TGTGCCACCAGCAGGACGAGGAGCACAGATACGCAGTATTTT. Its translation: CATSRTRSTDTQYF.

This clonotype has a count of ten or more. V and J are TRBV20-1 and TRBJ2-1; TRBD2 agrees at 10 bases. The germline V gene encodes CDR1 DFQATT and CDR2 SNEGSKA (reference sequence). The CDR3 runs 18 residues. V gave up 4 bases and J gave up 7 bases; unmatched junction bases: 19. The CDR3 here is CSATSVWGSGRGGNEQFF. In DNA, the CDR3 is TGCAGTGCTACCTCCGTATGGGGAAGCGGGAGGGGCGGGAATGAGCAGTTCTTC.

The table lists this clonotype with a few counts. The gene calls are TRBV10-3 and TRBJ2-4; no reliable D call. Deletions cut 3 bases from V and 13 bases from J, with 16 bases between. The CDR3 loop spans 13 amino acids. The germline CDR1 and CDR2 sequences are ENHRY and SYGVKD. In nucleotides, the CDR3 is TGTGCCATCAGTGACTGGCTTGGGGAAAAGCAGTACTTC. It specifies CAISDWLGEKQYF.

This clonotype appeared a few times. This chain links TRBV7-9 with TRBJ1-2; TRBD1 agrees at 7 bases. With 5 bases clipped from V and 2 bases from J, the junction kept 5 bases outside the gene matches. The CDR3 has 14 amino acids. Germline-derived CDR1 and CDR2 are SEHNR and FQNEAQ (reference sequence). CDR3 nucleotide sequence: TGTGCCAGCAGCCCCATGACAGGGAACTATGGCTACACCTTC. Translated: CASSPMTGNYGYTF.

This clonotype was observed a handful of times. V usage is TRBV18 and J usage is TRBJ2-5, with a possible D match to TRBD1 (6 bases). The germline V gene has CDR1 KGHSH and CDR2 LQKENI. The CDR3 runs to 14 residues. Trimming cost V 1 base and J 7 bases, with 13 bases left between them. In DNA form, the CDR3 reads TGTGCCAGCTCACCACAACGGGTCAGGGGGACCCAGTACTTC. Translation gives CASSPQRVRGTQYF. Using reference TRBV18 and TRBJ2-5 for the parts outside the CDR3, the full variable domain is NAGVMQNPRHLVRRRGQEARLRCSPMKGHSHVYWYRQLPEEGLKFMVYLQKENIIDESGMPKERFSAEFPKEGPSILRIQQVVRGDSAAYFCASSPQRVRGTQYFGPGTRLLVL.

The chain has TRBV6-5 and TRBJ1-5; possible D gene TRBD1, 5 bases. The germline V gene encodes CDR1 MNHEY and CDR2 SVGAGI. V lost 2 bases to trimming and J lost 4 bases, with 12 bases between them. CDR3 length: 15 amino acids. The CDR3 sequence is CASSYTRDLNQPQHF. The DNA of the CDR3 is TGTGCCAGCAGTTACACCCGGGACCTTAATCAGCCCCAGCATTTT.

A few counts support this clonotype. This chain joins TRBV7-9 and TRBJ2-5, with 8 bases that match TRBD2. This CDR3 spans 15 amino acids. Germline V gene data show CDR1 as SEHNR and CDR2 as FQNEAQ (reference sequence). The V segment lost 3 bases and the J segment 5 bases; nucleotides outside the gene matches: 8. The chain's CDR3 is CASSLPGGTRETQYF. In DNA, the CDR3 is TGTGCCAGCAGCTTGCCGGGGGGGACCCGGGAGACCCAGTACTTC.

This clonotype has more than one count but fewer than ten. The chain joins TRBV6-1 to TRBJ2-7, with D perhaps matching TRBD1 or TRBD2 (5 bases each). The germline V gene encodes CDR1 MNHNS and CDR2 SASEGT. This CDR3 region has 13 residues. V lost 7 bases, J lost 4 bases, and 14 bases lay in between. Here the CDR3 DNA reads TGTGCCAGCATACCAGGGTGGGGGTACGAGCAGTACTTC. Translated: CASIPGWGYEQYF.

This clonotype was seen many times. In DNA, the CDR3 is TGTGCCACCAGAGCCAAAGGTGGGGGCCACGAGACCCAGTACTTC. Protein sequence: CATRAKGGGHETQYF. The genes are TRBV24-1 and TRBJ2-5, with D possibly matching TRBD1 (6 bases). Germline assignment: CDR1 KGHDR and CDR2 SFDVKD. V lost 7 bases and J lost 5, with 19 bases in between. The length of the CDR3 is 15 residues.

This clonotype showed up many times. The CDR3 region has the DNA TGTGCCAGCAGTTTAATCAGGGTTGGTGGCTACACCTTC. It specifies CASSLIRVGGYTF. V is TRBV28 and J is TRBJ1-2; the D gene is possibly TRBD1 (5 bases). V was shortened by 2 bases and J by 7 bases, with 11 bases between the two germline ends. Germline CDR1 and CDR2: MDHEN and SYDVKM. This CDR3 comprises 13 residues.

A few counts support this clonotype. The chain uses TRBV3-1 and TRBJ2-3; perhaps D is TRBD1 or TRBD2 (6 bases each). The V end lost 4 bases, the J end lost 6 bases, and 35 bases lay between the germline ends. The CDR3 is 21 amino acids. Germline V lookup: CDR1 LGHDT, CDR2 YNNKEL (reference sequence). The CDR3 sequence: CASSRKKASLAQGGSPDTQYF. The CDR3 coding sequence is TGTGCCAGCAGCCGTAAAAAGGCTTCGCTGGCACAGGGAGGATCACCGGATACGCAGTATTTT.

This clonotype has a count of ten or more. This sequence joins TRBV20-1 and TRBJ2-1; TRBD1 might be the D (6 bases). The CDR3 runs to 15 residues. Per germline, CDR1 DFQATT and CDR2 SNEGSKA (reference sequence). The V gene lost 3 bases and the J gene lost 4 bases, with 16 bases spanning the gap. DNA for the CDR3: TGCAGTGCTAGTAAATCGTCGGGACATTACAATGAGCAGTTCTTC. This gives the protein CSASKSSGHYNEQFF.

The genes are TRBV7-2 and TRBJ1-1, with D possibly matching TRBD1 (6 bases). The CDR3 loop spans 15 amino acids. The germline V and J ends were trimmed by 3 bases and 5 bases, with 16 bases remaining between them. Looked up from germline, CDR1 is SGHTA and CDR2 is FQGNSA. CDR3 coding DNA: TGTGCCAGCAGCTTCATGTCAGGGGTAACAACTGAAGCTTTCTTT. Protein product: CASSFMSGVTTEAFF. The full variable domain, completed using reference TRBV7-2 and TRBJ1-1, is GAGVSQSPSNKVTEKGKDVELRCDPISGHTALYWYRQSLGQGLEFLIYFQGNSAPDKSGLPSDRFSAERTGGSVSTLTIQRTQQEDSAVYLCASSFMSGVTTEAFFGQGTRLTVV.

The chain combines TRBV28 with TRBJ2-7; perhaps D is TRBD1 or TRBD2 (5 bases each). Germline lookup yields CDR1 MDHEN and CDR2 SYDVKM. V was shortened by 5 bases and J by 7 bases, with 12 bases between the two germline ends. This CDR3 has 12 residues. In DNA form, the CDR3 reads TGTGCCAGCAGTCCCAATTGGGGGGAGCAGTACTTC. Translation gives CASSPNWGEQYF.

The chain employs TRBV12-3 or TRBV12-4 and TRBJ2-5; 10 bases fit TRBD2. The CDR3 spans 14 residues. With 6 bases clipped from V and 3 bases from J, the junction kept 4 bases outside the gene matches. The DNA of the CDR3 is TGTGCCAGCAGCATTGGACTAGCGGAAGAGACCCAGTACTTC. Translation gives CASSIGLAEETQYF.

The genes are TRBV11-1 and TRBJ2-7; no definite D call. Trimming left V 1 base short and J 6 bases short, with 10 bases between. This CDR3 comprises 13 residues. CDR1 SGHAT and CDR2 FQDESV come from the germline V gene (reference sequence). The CDR3 spells CASSLEPFSEQYF. CDR3 coding DNA: TGTGCCAGCAGCTTAGAGCCGTTTTCCGAGCAGTACTTC.

This clonotype was seen repeatedly, ten times or more. The chain links TRBV20-1 to TRBJ2-1, with TRBD2 identical over 7 bases. Trimming removed 6 bases from V and 0 bases from J; junction bases left unmatched: 14. CDR1 and CDR2 (germline): DFQATT, SNEGSKA (reference sequence). This CDR3 is 17 amino acids long. CDR3 DNA: TGCAGTGCCCACGGGGGGACCAGCCAAATCTCCTACAATGAGCAGTTCTTC. This gives the protein CSAHGGTSQISYNEQFF.